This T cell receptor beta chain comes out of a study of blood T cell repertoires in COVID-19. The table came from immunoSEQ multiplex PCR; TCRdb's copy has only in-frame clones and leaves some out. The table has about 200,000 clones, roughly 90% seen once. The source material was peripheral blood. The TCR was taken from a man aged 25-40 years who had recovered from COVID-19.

This chain's CDR3 is CASSEIPTGGGYTF. DNA of the CDR3: TGTGCCAGCAGTGAAATCCCCACCGGGGGAGGCTACACCTTC. The rearrangement uses TRBV6-1 and TRBJ1-2; tentatively, D is TRBD1 (5 bases). Germline V lookup: CDR1 MNHNS, CDR2 SASEGT. Trimming cost V 2 bases and J 8 bases, with 15 bases left between them. The CDR3 contains 14 residues.